Included here is one T cell receptor (beta chain) sequence, with context. Its antigen is not known. The data were obtained in a study of T cells after posttransplantation cyclophosphamide. Study-level points and caveats: After PTCy, TRB diversity resembled that of CNI/methotrexate controls.

Assay: immunoSEQ multiplex PCR; the TCRdb copy retains only in-frame clones and omits some. The data show more than 50,000 clones, about 86% seen once. The CDR3 totals 15 residues. Per germline, CDR1 LNHDA and CDR2 SQIVND (reference sequence). J was trimmed by 5 bases and V by 6 bases; bases with no gene match: 10. The V and J genes are TRBV19 and TRBJ1-2, with TRBD1 identical over 9 bases. The receptor was derived from a young man with a blood cancer, CMV-positive, and with a related stem cell donor. Sequenced input: PBMCs. The CDR3 loop is CASSRRQGVGYGYTF. The CDR3 DNA is TGTGCCAGTAGCCGCCGACAGGGGGTGGGATATGGCTACACCTTC.